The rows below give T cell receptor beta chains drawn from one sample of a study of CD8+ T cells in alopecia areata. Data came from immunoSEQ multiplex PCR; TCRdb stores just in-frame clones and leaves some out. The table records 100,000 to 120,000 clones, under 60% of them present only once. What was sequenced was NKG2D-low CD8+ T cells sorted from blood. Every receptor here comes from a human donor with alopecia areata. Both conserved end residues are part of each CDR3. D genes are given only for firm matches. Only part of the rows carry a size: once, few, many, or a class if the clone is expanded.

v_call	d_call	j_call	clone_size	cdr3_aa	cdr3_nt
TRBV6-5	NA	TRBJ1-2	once	CASSATGDHYGYTF	TGTGCCAGCAGTGCCACGGGGGACCACTATGGCTACACCTTC
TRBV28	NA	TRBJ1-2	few	CASTTTSPYGYTF	TGTGCCAGCACGACAACATCCCCCTATGGCTACACCTTC
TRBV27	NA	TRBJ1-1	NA	CASSLAARTEAFF	TGTGCCAGCAGTTTGGCAGCTCGCACTGAAGCTTTCTTT
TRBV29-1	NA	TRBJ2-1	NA	CSVEERNEQFF	TGCAGCGTTGAAGAGAGGAATGAGCAGTTCTTC
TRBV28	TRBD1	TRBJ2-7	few	CASKRGLEQYF	TGTGCCAGCAAAAGGGGGCTCGAGCAGTACTTC
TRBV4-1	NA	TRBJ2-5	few	CASSQVGKETQYF	TGCGCCAGCAGCCAAGTCGGAAAGGAGACCCAGTACTTC
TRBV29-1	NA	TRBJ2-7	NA	CSVVGGETYEQYF	TGCAGCGTTGTCGGGGGAGAGACCTACGAGCAGTACTTC
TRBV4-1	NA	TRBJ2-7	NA	CASSQVTSSTDSEYEQYF	TGCGCCAGCAGCCAAGTAACTAGTTCAACGGACAGCGAATACGAGCAGTACTTC
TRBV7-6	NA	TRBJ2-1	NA	CASRETTSSYNEQFF	TGTGCCAGCAGAGAAACTACGAGCTCCTACAATGAGCAGTTCTTC
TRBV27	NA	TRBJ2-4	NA	CASSLSISKNIQYF	TGTGCCAGCAGTTTATCGATCAGCAAAAACATTCAGTACTTC